The 12 T cell receptor beta chains in this list originate from one sample, sequenced in a study of molecular identifiers for immune sequencing clone quantification. In TCRdb, the PCR reads were re-called with MiXCR into one record per CDR3 protein. In the table there are some 590,000 distinct CDR3 sequences, 25% of which are singletons. The sample was naive CD8+ T cells from blood, with Jurkat cell RNA spiked in. Described subset: FACS-sorted CD8+CD4-CCR7+CD45RA+ naive T cells. These receptors came from a human donor in good health. Some libraries in this study had Jurkat cell RNA spiked in.

Notes on this clonotype: A much larger clone sits a single nucleotide away, making a read error possible. The V gene is TRBV4-3, the J gene TRBJ2-3; possible D gene TRBD1, 5 bases. Germline CDR1 reads LGHNA; CDR2 reads YSLEER. This CDR3 spans 16 amino acids. The DNA of the CDR3 is TGCGCCAGCAGCCAAGACGCGCAGGGAACCACAGATGCGCAGTATTTT. This encodes CASSQDAQGTTDAQYF.

The gene calls are TRBV28 and TRBJ2-2; 7 bases are a match to TRBD1. V shed 6 bases, J shed 3 bases, and the junction held 4 bases outside the gene matches. The CDR3 is 14 residues long. Germline V CDR1 and CDR2: MDHEN, SYDVKM. CDR3 nucleotide sequence: TGTGCCAGCAGGGGCAGGGGGTACACCGGGGAGCTGTTTTTT. Residues: CASRGRGYTGELFF.

Note on this clonotype: This may be a read error: a much more frequent sequence differs by one nucleotide. The gene calls are TRBV29-1 and TRBJ1-1, with D perhaps TRBD1 (5 bases). This CDR3 is 12 amino acids long. Germline V lookup: CDR1 SQVTM, CDR2 ANQGSEA. The CDR3 DNA reads TGCTCCCATTGGGTGGGGCTCACTGAAGCTTTCTTT. Encoded protein: CSHWVGLTEAFF.

About this clonotype: A clone one base away is much larger, so this may be a read error. The rearrangement joins TRBV6-5 to TRBJ2-1; D is unresolved. The CDR3 contains 13 residues. Germline V gene lookup returns CDR1 MNHEY and CDR2 SVGAGI. CDR3 amino acids: CARSYQGLREQFF. CDR3 DNA sequence: TGTGCCCGCAGTTACCAAGGCCTGCGTGAGCAGTTCTTC.

This clonotype was recorded at least ten times. The gene calls are TRBV19 and TRBJ1-5, with no clear D. The CDR3 spans 12 residues. Germline values: CDR1 LNHDA, CDR2 SQIVND (reference sequence). V was shortened by 1 base and J by 6 bases, with 4 bases between the two germline ends. The chain's CDR3 is CASSIGLQPQHF. As DNA, the CDR3 is TGTGCCAGTAGTATAGGGCTTCAGCCCCAGCATTTT.

This clonotype appeared a few times. The chain is built from TRBV20-1 and TRBJ2-7; TRBD2 is a possible D gene (6 bases). Germline V CDR1 and CDR2: DFQATT, SNEGSKA (reference sequence). V lost 3 bases and J 0 bases, leaving 15 bases between the germline ends. The CDR3 extends over 15 amino acids. CDR3 amino acids: CSARETGDASYEQYF. The DNA for the CDR3 is TGCAGTGCTAGGGAGACGGGAGACGCCTCCTACGAGCAGTACTTC.

The CDR3 spells CASREGYSNQPQHF. The CDR3 DNA reads TGTGCCAGCCGCGAAGGATATAGCAATCAGCCCCAGCATTTT. The genes are TRBV12-3 or TRBV12-4 and TRBJ1-5; D gene uncertain. The CDR3 is made up of 14 amino acids. Trimming took 8 bases from V and 0 from J, leaving 11 bases between them.

This clonotype was seen a handful of times. Here the CDR3 reads CARSLYRDSQETQYF. In DNA, the CDR3 is TGTGCCAGAAGCTTGTATCGGGACAGCCAAGAGACCCAGTACTTC. This chain joins TRBV5-3 and TRBJ2-5, with TRBD1 identical over 7 bases. TRBV5-3 qualifies as an ORF whose function is uncertain. The CDR3 is 15 residues long. V was clipped by 1 base and J by 1 base; unmatched bases: 4.

The chain joins TRBV7-2 to TRBJ2-7, with 8 bases that match TRBD2. In germline, CDR1 is SGHTA, CDR2 FQGNSA. The CDR3 length is 13 residues. V lost 8 bases to trimming and J lost 4 bases; unmatched junction nucleotides: 7. The CDR3 coding sequence is TGTGCCAGCCGCCCGGGGGGGGGGTACGAGCAGTACTTC. Translating gives CASRPGGGYEQYF.

As to this clonotype: A much bigger clone sits one base away, suggesting this may be a read error. The V and J genes are TRBV12-5 and TRBJ2-3; 9 bases match TRBD2. From germline, CDR1 is LGHNT and CDR2 FRNRAP. V lost 2 bases to trimming and J lost 3 bases; unmatched junction nucleotides: 6. This CDR3 is built from 16 residues. CDR3 region: CASGLFLAGKTDTQYF. The CDR3 coding sequence is TGTGCTAGTGGTTTGTTTCTAGCGGGGAAGACAGATACGCAGTATTTT.

The rearrangement joins TRBV7-8 to TRBJ1-5; D call uncertain. The germline V gene encodes CDR1 SGHVS and CDR2 FQNEAQ. CDR3 length: 16 residues. The V end was cut by 0 bases, the J end by 3 bases, with 12 bases between. CDR3 coding DNA: TGTGCCAGCAGCTTAGCGCCGTCGGGGTCCAATCAGCCCCAGCATTTT. Amino acid sequence: CASSLAPSGSNQPQHF.

This clonotype appeared many times. V gene TRBV5-6 combines with J gene TRBJ1-4; 7 nucleotides agree with TRBD1. V lost 2 bases and J lost 8; bases outside the gene matches: 9. CDR3 size: 15 residues. The germline V gene encodes CDR1 SGHDT and CDR2 YYEEEE. CDR3 sequence: CASSFRTGGSEKLFF. CDR3 in DNA: TGTGCCAGCAGCTTCCGGACAGGAGGAAGCGAAAAACTGTTTTTT.